This TCR beta chain was recovered during a study of blood T cell repertoires in COVID-19. The overall study: Samples taken during acute and convalescent COVID-19 were collected in the United States, Italy and Spain.

In the original analysis: Reference gene primer amplification in the assay estimated nucleated cell counts. TCRdb's table, derived via immunoSEQ multiplex PCR, lists solely in-frame clones and lacks some. The DNA was the basis for D and trimming; V, J and clone size are from that table. The sample records around 300,000 clones, 80% to 90% being singletons. In germline, CDR1 is LGHDT, CDR2 YNNKEL (reference sequence). The CDR3 sequence is 15 residues long. Trimming shortened V by 2 bases and J by 2 bases, and 10 bases separated the two germline ends. The TCR comes from a woman in her 70s with acute or convalescent COVID-19. What was sequenced was peripheral blood. The rearrangement joins TRBV3-1 (or the pseudogene TRBV3-2) to TRBJ2-4; possibly TRBD1 for D (6 bases). CDR3 in amino acids: CASSQSTGTKNIQYF. The DNA for the CDR3 is TGTGCCAGCAGCCAATCAACAGGGACCAAAAACATTCAGTACTTC.